The 7 T cell receptor beta chains in this list originate from one sample, sequenced in a study of response to subunit inactivated influenza vaccine. TCRdb redid the calling of the RT-PCR reads with MiXCR, one entry per CDR3 protein. Here the sample spans approximately 490,000 distinct CDR3 sequences, approximately 7.8% being singletons. The material was PBMCs from blood, obtained roughly 24 months after vaccination. The receptors shown here come from a man aged 45 to 70 who received an inactivated influenza vaccine.

This clonotype was seen a handful of times. V is TRBV20-1 and J is TRBJ1-2; a possible D gene is TRBD1 (5 bases). CDR1 and CDR2 (germline): DFQATT, SNEGSKA (reference sequence). There are 13 residues in the CDR3. The V end lost 0 bases, the J end lost 4 bases, and 9 bases lay between the germline ends. This chain's CDR3 is CSARDPGGYGYTF. CDR3 sequence (DNA): TGCAGTGCTAGAGACCCCGGGGGCTATGGCTACACCTTC.

This sequence joins TRBV19 and TRBJ2-3; 7 bases are shared with TRBD2. V lost 2 bases to trimming and J lost 2 bases; unmatched junction nucleotides: 4. The CDR3 runs 15 residues. Germline values: CDR1 LNHDA, CDR2 SQIVND (reference sequence). DNA of the CDR3: TGTGCCAGTAGTATAATCGGGACTACCACAGATACGCAGTATTTT. This sequence encodes CASSIIGTTTDTQYF.

This chain links TRBV9 with TRBJ1-2; 8 positions match TRBD1. V was clipped by 5 bases and J by 6 bases; unmatched bases: 15. There are 16 residues in the CDR3. CDR1 and CDR2 (germline): SGDLS, YYNGEE. As DNA, the CDR3 is TGTGCCAGCAGTGGGGACAGGCCGACTTTAACTGATGGCTACACCTTC. Protein product: CASSGDRPTLTDGYTF.

A few counts support this clonotype. The rearrangement joins TRBV4-1 to TRBJ2-5; D gene unclear. The CDR3 runs to 14 residues. The V gene lost 0 bases and the J gene lost 2 bases, with 7 bases spanning the gap. Germline V CDR1 and CDR2: MGHRA, YSYEKL. CDR3 sequence: CASSQDTVQETQYF. For the CDR3, the DNA is TGCGCCAGCAGCCAAGATACGGTTCAAGAGACCCAGTACTTC.

This clonotype has only a few counts. The genes are TRBV20-1 and TRBJ2-7; the D gene could be TRBD1 or TRBD2 (5 bases each). Germline CDR1 reads DFQATT; CDR2 reads SNEGSKA (reference sequence). CDR3 size: 12 residues. CDR3 bases: TGCAGCCCCGCGAGGGGTCAAGACGAGCAGTACTTC. Translating gives CSPARGQDEQYF.

The genes are TRBV20-1 and TRBJ2-7; possible D gene TRBD2, 5 bases. This CDR3 has 13 residues. Per germline, CDR1 DFQATT and CDR2 SNEGSKA (reference sequence). Trimming left V 6 bases short and J 5 bases short, with 17 bases between. In DNA, the CDR3 is TGCAGTGCAGAGGGCGTCTACGGGGACGAGCAGTACTTC. As protein: CSAEGVYGDEQYF.

Only a few counts were recorded for this clonotype. The chain carries TRBV7-2 and TRBJ1-1, with D hard to call. Germline V CDR1 and CDR2: SGHTA, FQGNSA. V lost 5 bases to trimming and J lost 8 bases, with 9 bases between them. The CDR3 totals 11 residues. CDR3 bases: TGTGCCAGCAGCCCTACGATGGAAGCTTTCTTT. Protein product: CASSPTMEAFF.